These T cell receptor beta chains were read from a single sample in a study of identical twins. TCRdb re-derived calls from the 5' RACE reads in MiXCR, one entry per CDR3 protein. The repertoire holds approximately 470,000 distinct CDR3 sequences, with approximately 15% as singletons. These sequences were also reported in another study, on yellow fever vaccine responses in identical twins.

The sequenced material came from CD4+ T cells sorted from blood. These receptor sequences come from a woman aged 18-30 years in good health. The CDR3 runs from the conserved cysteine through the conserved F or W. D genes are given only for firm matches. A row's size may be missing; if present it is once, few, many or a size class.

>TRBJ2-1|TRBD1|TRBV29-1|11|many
TGCAGCGGAGACAGGGGGAATGAGCAGTTCTTC
CSGDRGNEQFF
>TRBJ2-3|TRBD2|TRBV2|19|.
TGTGCCAGCAGTACCAAACTAGCGGGAGAGTTTTACCTCACAGATACGCAGTATTTT
CASSTKLAGEFYLTDTQYF
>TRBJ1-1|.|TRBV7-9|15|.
TGTGCCAGCAGCTTAGGGGTAGGGGAGGTCACTGAAGCTTTCTTT
CASSLGVGEVTEAFF
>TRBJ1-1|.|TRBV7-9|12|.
TGTGCCAGCAGCTTAGATACCGTTGAAGCTTTCTTT
CASSLDTVEAFF
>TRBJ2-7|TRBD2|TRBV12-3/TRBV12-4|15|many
TGTGCCAGCAGCTCCACTCCACGGGGGGCCTACGAGCAGTACTTC
CASSSTPRGAYEQYF
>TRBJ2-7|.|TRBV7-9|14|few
TGTGCCAGCAGCATAGGGGGCGGGAGATACGAGCAGTACTTC
CASSIGGGRYEQYF
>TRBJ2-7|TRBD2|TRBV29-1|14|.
TGCAGCGTGCGGAGCGGGGGGGCCTCCTACGAGCAGTACTTC
CSVRSGGASYEQYF
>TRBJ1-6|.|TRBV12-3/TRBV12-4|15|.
TGTGCCAGCAGTTTGGTCAGGGCCGATAATTCACCCCTCCACTTT
CASSLVRADNSPLHF
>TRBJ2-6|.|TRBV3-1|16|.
TGTGCCAGCAGCCAAGGTACGAGCTCTGGGGCCAACGTCCTGACTTTC
CASSQGTSSGANVLTF
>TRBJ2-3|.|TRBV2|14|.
TGTGCCAGCAATGATGGAGCGGTGACAGATACGCAGTATTTT
CASNDGAVTDTQYF
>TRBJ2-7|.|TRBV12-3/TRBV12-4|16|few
TGTGCCAGCAGTTCCCGCCCTCCCCGGAGCTCCTACGAGCAGTACTTC
CASSSRPPRSSYEQYF
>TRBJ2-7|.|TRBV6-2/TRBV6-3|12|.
TGTGCCAGCAGTTTCAAGGAGGACGAGCAGTACTTC
CASSFKEDEQYF
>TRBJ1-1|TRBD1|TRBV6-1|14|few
TGTGCCAGCACCGAAGGACAGGAGAACACTGAAGCTTTCTTT
CASTEGQENTEAFF
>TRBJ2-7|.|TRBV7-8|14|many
TGTGCCAGCAGCTTATGGTCAGACCCCTACGAGCAGTACTTC
CASSLWSDPYEQYF
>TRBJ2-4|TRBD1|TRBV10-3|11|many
TGTGCCATCAGTGACGGGACAGCTCAGTACTTC
CAISDGTAQYF
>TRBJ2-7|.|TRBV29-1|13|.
TGCAGCGTTGATTCGGGGACGGGCTACGAGCAGTACTTC
CSVDSGTGYEQYF
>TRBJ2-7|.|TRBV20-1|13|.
TGCAGTGCTAGTTCGGGCCTCGCCTACGAGCAGTACTTC
CSASSGLAYEQYF
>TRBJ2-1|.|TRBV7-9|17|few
TGTGCCAGCAGCTTACCCTGGGGGAGGAGCTCCTACAATGAGCAGTTCTTC
CASSLPWGRSSYNEQFF
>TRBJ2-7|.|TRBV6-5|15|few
TGTGCCAGCAGTTACGGAACACCACAGGGATACGAGCAGTACTTC
CASSYGTPQGYEQYF
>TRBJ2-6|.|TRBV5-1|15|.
TGCGCCAGCAGCGGCACAGGGCGGGGGGCCAACGTCCTGACTTTC
CASSGTGRGANVLTF
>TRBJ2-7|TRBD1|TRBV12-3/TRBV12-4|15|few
TGTGCCAGCAGGACCTCGGGACAGGGGGCCTACGAGCAGTACTTC
CASRTSGQGAYEQYF
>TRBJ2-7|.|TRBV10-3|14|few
TGTGCCATCAGTAGTCCGTTGAGCTCCTACGAGCAGTACTTC
CAISSPLSSYEQYF
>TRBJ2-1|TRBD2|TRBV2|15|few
TGTGCCAGCAGTGATCTAGCGGGAGCCATCAATGAGCAGTTCTTC
CASSDLAGAINEQFF
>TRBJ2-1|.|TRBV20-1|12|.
TGCAGTGCTAGCATTGGCTACAATGAGCAGTTCTTC
CSASIGYNEQFF
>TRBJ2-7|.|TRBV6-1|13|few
TGTGCCAGCAGCCCCTCACAAGGGGGGCGGGAGTACTTC
CASSPSQGGREYF
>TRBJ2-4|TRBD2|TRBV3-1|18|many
TGTGCCAGCAGCCGCGTCCGGGAAAGCGGGGGGGCCCGAAACATTCAGTACTTC
CASSRVRESGGARNIQYF
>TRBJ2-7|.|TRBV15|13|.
TGTGCCACCAGCAGAGATCGTAGGGGGGAGCAGTACTTC
CATSRDRRGEQYF
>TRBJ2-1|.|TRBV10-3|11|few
TGTGCCATCAGTGCCGGAGATGAGCAGTTCTTC
CAISAGDEQFF
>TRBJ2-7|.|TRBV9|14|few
TGTGCCAGCAGCGTAGCGGCTTCCCCCTACGAGCAGTACTTC
CASSVAASPYEQYF
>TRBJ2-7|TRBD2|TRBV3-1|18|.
TGTGCCAGCAGCCAAGTACTGACTAGCGGGGACCACTCCTACGAGCAGTACTTC
CASSQVLTSGDHSYEQYF
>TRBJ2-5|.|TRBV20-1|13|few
TGCAGTGCTCCCTTGTCAATCCCGGAGACCCAGTACTTC
CSAPLSIPETQYF
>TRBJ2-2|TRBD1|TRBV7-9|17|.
TGTGCCAGCAGCTCCGGCCTCGGGACAGGGGACACCGGGGAGCTGTTTTTT
CASSSGLGTGDTGELFF